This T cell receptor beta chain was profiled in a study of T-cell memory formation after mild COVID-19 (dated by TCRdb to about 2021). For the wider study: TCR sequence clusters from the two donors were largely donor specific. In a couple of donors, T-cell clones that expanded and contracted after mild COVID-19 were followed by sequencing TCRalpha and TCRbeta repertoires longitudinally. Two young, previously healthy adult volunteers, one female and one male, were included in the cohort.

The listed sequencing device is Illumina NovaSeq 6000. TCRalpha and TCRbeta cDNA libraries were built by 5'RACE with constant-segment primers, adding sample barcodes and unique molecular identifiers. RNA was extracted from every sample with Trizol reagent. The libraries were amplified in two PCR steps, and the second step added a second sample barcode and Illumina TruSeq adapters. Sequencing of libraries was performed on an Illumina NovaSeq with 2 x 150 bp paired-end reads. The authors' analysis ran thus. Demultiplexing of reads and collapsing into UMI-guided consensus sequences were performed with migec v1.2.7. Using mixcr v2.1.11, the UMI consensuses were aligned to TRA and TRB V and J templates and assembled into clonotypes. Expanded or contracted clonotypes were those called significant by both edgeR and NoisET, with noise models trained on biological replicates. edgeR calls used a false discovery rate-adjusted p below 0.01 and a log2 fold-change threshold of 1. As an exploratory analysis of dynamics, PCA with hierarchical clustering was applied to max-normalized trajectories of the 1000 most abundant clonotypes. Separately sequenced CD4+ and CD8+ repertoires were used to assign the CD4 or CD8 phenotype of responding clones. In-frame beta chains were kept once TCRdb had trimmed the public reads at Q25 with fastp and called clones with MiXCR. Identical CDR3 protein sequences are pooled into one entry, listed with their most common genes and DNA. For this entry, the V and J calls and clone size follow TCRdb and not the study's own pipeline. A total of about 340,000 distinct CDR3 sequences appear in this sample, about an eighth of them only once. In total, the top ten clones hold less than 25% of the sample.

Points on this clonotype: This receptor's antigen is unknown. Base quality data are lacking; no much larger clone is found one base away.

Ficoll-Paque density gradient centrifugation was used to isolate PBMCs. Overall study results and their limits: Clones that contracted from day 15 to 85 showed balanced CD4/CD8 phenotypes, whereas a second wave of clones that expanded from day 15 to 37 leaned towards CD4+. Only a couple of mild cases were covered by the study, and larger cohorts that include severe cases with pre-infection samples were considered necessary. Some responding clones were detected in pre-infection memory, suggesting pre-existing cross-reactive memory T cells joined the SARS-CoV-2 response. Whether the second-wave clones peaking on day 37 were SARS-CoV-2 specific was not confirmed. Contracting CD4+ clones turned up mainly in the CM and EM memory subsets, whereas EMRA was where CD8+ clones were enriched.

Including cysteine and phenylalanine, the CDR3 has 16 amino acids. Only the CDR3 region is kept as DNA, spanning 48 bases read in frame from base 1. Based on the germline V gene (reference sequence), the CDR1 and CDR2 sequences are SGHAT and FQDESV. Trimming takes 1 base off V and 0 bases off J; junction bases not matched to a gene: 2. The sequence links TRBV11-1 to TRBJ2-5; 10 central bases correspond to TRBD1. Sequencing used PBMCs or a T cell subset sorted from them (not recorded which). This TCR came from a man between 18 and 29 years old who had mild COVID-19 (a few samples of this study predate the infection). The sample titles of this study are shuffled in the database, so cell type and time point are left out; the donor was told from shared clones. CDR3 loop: CASSLDGTGDQETQYF. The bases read TGTGCCAGCAGCTTAGACGGGACAGGGGACCAAGAGACCCAGTACTTC.